These 18 T cell receptor beta chains were sequenced from one sample in a study of blood T cell repertoires in COVID-19. The assay was immunoSEQ multiplex PCR, and TCRdb's table has in-frame clones only and misses some. The table shows about 160,000 clones, with roughly 84% occurring only once. Sequenced input: PBMCs or T cells enriched from blood (not recorded which). The receptors derive from a man between 60 and 75 years old who had recovered from COVID-19.

V and J are TRBV3-1 (or the pseudogene TRBV3-2) and TRBJ2-2, with D perhaps matching TRBD1 (5 bases). The CDR3 length is 15 residues. Trimming pared 0 bases from V and 6 bases from J, leaving 11 bases between. Per germline, CDR1 LGHDT and CDR2 YNNKEL (reference sequence). The CDR3 sequence: CASSQDRAVAGELFF. Written as DNA, the CDR3 is TGTGCCAGCAGCCAAGACAGGGCGGTGGCCGGGGAGCTGTTTTTT.

The chain has TRBV28 and TRBJ1-5, with TRBD1 matching over 8 bases. CDR3 length: 16 residues. The germline V gene encodes CDR1 MDHEN and CDR2 SYDVKM. With V trimmed by 6 bases and J by 4 bases, 11 bases remained unmatched. The CDR3 sequence is CASSPRRTGGNQPQHF. The CDR3 DNA reads TGTGCCAGCAGCCCCAGGAGAACAGGGGGAAATCAGCCCCAGCATTTT.

The V and J genes are TRBV18 and TRBJ2-7; 13 bases match TRBD2. This CDR3 is 17 amino acids long. Germline trimming cut 1 base from V and 6 bases from J; bases unmatched to any gene: 9. From germline, CDR1 is KGHSH and CDR2 LQKENI. The CDR3, as DNA: TGTGCCAGCTCACCACGGTTACTAGCGGGAGGGCCCAGCGAGCAGTACTTC. Protein: CASSPRLLAGGPSEQYF.

The chain links TRBV18 to TRBJ2-4; 10 nucleotides line up with TRBD1. V lost 3 bases, J lost 6 bases, and 14 bases stayed unmatched. Germline CDR1 is KGHSH and CDR2 is LQKENI. The CDR3 runs to 18 residues. Here the CDR3 DNA reads TGTGCCAGCTCACCCGGGACAGGGGCTTCAATGGGCCGAAACATTCAGTACTTC. Amino acid sequence: CASSPGTGASMGRNIQYF.

Only a few counts were recorded for this clone. V gene TRBV7-8 combines with J gene TRBJ2-7; 8 bases map to TRBD1. The V gene's germline CDR1 is SGHVS and CDR2 FQNEAQ. Trimming removed 6 bases from V and 3 bases from J; junction bases left unmatched: 7. The CDR3 is 14 amino acids. The CDR3 nucleotides are TGTGCCAGCAGTGATACCGGGACAGGCTACGAGCAGTACTTC. Translation: CASSDTGTGYEQYF. Filled out from reference TRBV7-8 and TRBJ2-7, the complete variable domain reads GAGVSQSPRYKVAKRGQDVALRCDPISGHVSLFWYQQALGQGPEFLTYFQNEAQLDKSGLPSDRFFAERPEGSVSTLKIQRTQQEDSAVYLCASSDTGTGYEQYFGPGTRLTVT.

This chain joins TRBV24-1 and TRBJ1-1; D remains ambiguous. Germline V gene lookup returns CDR1 KGHDR and CDR2 SFDVKD. This CDR3 is built from 13 residues. V lost 8 bases and J lost 2, with 11 bases in between. CDR3 DNA sequence: TGTGCCACCACATGGACTGAAAACACTGAAGCTTTCTTT. This gives the protein CATTWTENTEAFF.

The chain employs TRBV5-1 and TRBJ2-7, with a weak D call TRBD2 (6 bases). The germline V gene encodes CDR1 SGHRS and CDR2 YFSETQ. V lost 2 bases, J lost 3 bases, and 12 bases lay in between. The CDR3 extends over 14 amino acids. The CDR3 sequence: CASSFGEGGYEQYF. The CDR3, as DNA: TGCGCCAGCAGCTTTGGTGAGGGAGGCTACGAGCAGTACTTC.

This sequence joins TRBV11-2 and TRBJ2-5; TRBD1 aligns across 8 bases. The V gene's germline CDR1 is SGHAT and CDR2 FQNNGV. The V segment lost 1 base and the J segment 6 bases; nucleotides outside the gene matches: 7. The CDR3 covers 15 residues. The DNA of the CDR3 is TGTGCCAGCAGCTTAGTAAACGACAGGGGTAAGACCCAGTACTTC. Translation: CASSLVNDRGKTQYF.

This chain connects TRBV21-1 to TRBJ2-1; TRBD2, the table's D call, lacks a check against the DNA. TRBV21-1 is a listed pseudogene. There are 18 residues in the CDR3. CDR3 nucleotide sequence: TGTGCCAGCAGCTCCAGGACTAGCGGGAGAGGTTCCTACAATGAGCAGTTCTTC. Translation gives CASSSRTSGRGSYNEQFF.

This clone was counted only a few times. This chain joins TRBV24-1 and TRBJ1-5, with 8 bases matching TRBD1. There are 16 residues in the CDR3. Per the germline V gene, CDR1 is KGHDR and CDR2 is SFDVKD. Germline trimming cut 4 bases from V and 7 bases from J; bases unmatched to any gene: 11. The CDR3 region is CATSDHSGPGGQPQHF. CDR3 in DNA: TGTGCCACCAGTGACCACTCTGGGCCAGGGGGCCAGCCCCAGCATTTT.

In its sample, this clone was seen once. V is TRBV5-5 and J is TRBJ2-3, with D maybe TRBD2 (5 bases). The V gene lost 3 bases and the J gene lost 4 bases, with 12 bases spanning the gap. Per the germline V gene, CDR1 is SGHKS and CDR2 is YYEKEE (reference sequence). The CDR3 runs 14 residues. The CDR3 DNA is TGTGCCAGCAGCTCGCGGGTCACCGCAGATACGCAGTATTTT. Translated, it gives CASSSRVTADTQYF.

The chain combines TRBV7-2 with TRBJ2-2; D gene uncertain. The CDR3 has 13 amino acids. V dropped 3 bases and J dropped 3 bases, with 5 bases sitting between them. Per germline, CDR1 SGHTA and CDR2 FQGNSA. In nucleotides, the CDR3 is TGTGCCAGCAGCTTGTCCTACACCGGGGAGCTGTTTTTT. This codes for CASSLSYTGELFF.

This clone was counted only a few times. V and J are TRBV18 and TRBJ2-7, with TRBD2 matching over 13 bases. Germline V gene lookup returns CDR1 KGHSH and CDR2 LQKENI. The J segment lost 2 bases and the V segment lost 6 bases, leaving 4 bases of the junction unmatched. CDR3 size: 15 residues. The CDR3 reads CASSPTSGGAYEQYF. CDR3 nucleotide sequence: TGTGCCAGCTCGCCCACTAGCGGGGGGGCCTACGAGCAGTACTTC.

The gene calls are TRBV19 and TRBJ1-6, with 8 bases identical to TRBD1. CDR1 and CDR2 (germline): LNHDA, SQIVND (reference sequence). This CDR3 has 14 residues. Losses at the gene ends were 8 bases for V and 9 bases for J; bases not matched to a gene: 9. The CDR3 DNA reads as TGTGCCAGTGGAGACAGGGGAATGAGTTCACCCCTCCACTTT. It yields the protein CASGDRGMSSPLHF.

The chain combines TRBV28 with TRBJ2-3; D is uncertain. Germline values: CDR1 MDHEN, CDR2 SYDVKM. The V end lost 0 bases, the J end lost 8 bases, and 9 bases lay between the germline ends. CDR3 length equals 13 residues. DNA for the CDR3: TGTGCCAGCAGTTTATGGCGGCCACCTACGCAGTATTTT. It translates to CASSLWRPPTQYF.

Only one count was recorded for this clone. V gene TRBV5-1 combines with J gene TRBJ2-1, with D perhaps TRBD1 (5 bases). Between the trimmed V and J ends, which lost 1 base and 2 bases, there was a span of 7 bases. Germline lookup yields CDR1 SGHRS and CDR2 YFSETQ. The CDR3 runs to 14 residues. Here the CDR3 DNA reads TGCGCCAGCAGCTTGACAGGAGCCTACAATGAGCAGTTCTTC. It specifies CASSLTGAYNEQFF.

This chain connects TRBV27 to TRBJ1-5; 7 bases are a match to TRBD1. The CDR3 runs 18 residues. The germline V gene has CDR1 MNHEY and CDR2 SMNVEV (reference sequence). The V segment lost 1 base and the J segment 7 bases; nucleotides outside the gene matches: 16. The DNA of the CDR3 is TGTGCCAGCAGTTTATTTGGTGGTATGAGGGGGCGTATACAGCCCCAGCATTTT. It translates to CASSLFGGMRGRIQPQHF.

This chain links TRBV14 with TRBJ2-1; no definite D call. CDR3 length: 16 amino acids. The V end was cut by 0 bases, the J end by 0 bases, with 9 bases between. Germline V gives CDR1 SGHDN, CDR2 FVKESK. The CDR3 DNA sequence: TGTGCCAGCAGCCAAGATTACGGAGACTCCTACAATGAGCAGTTCTTC. Protein product: CASSQDYGDSYNEQFF.